The subject of this entry is one T cell receptor (beta chain). Clones were sequenced by immunoSEQ multiplex PCR, and TCRdb holds only the in-frame ones, with some missing. The sample lists about 200,000 clones; more than 75% were seen once. This sample is drawn from a study of blood T cell repertoires in COVID-19. This CDR3 is built from 14 residues. Germline loops: CDR1 SGHKS, CDR2 YYEKEE (reference sequence). The V gene lost 2 bases and the J gene lost 0 bases, with 8 bases spanning the gap. This sequence joins TRBV5-5 and TRBJ1-1; D is perhaps TRBD1 (5 bases). The clonotype was recovered from a man in his fifties or sixties who had recovered from COVID-19. What was sequenced was peripheral blood. For the CDR3, the DNA is TGTGCCAGCAGCTTTGGACATTTGAACACTGAAGCTTTCTTT. This translates into CASSFGHLNTEAFF.